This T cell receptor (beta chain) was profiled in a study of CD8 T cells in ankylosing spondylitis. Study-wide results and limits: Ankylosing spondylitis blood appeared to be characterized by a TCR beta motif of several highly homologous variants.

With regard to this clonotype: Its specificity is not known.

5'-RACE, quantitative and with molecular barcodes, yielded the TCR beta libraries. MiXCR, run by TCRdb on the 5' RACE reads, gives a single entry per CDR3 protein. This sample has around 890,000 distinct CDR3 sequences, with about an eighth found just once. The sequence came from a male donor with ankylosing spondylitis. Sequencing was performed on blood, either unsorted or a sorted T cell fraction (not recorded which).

The DNA of the CDR3 is TGCGCCAGCAGCTTGTATAGCGCGGCAGATACGCAGTATTTT. It codes for CASSLYSAADTQYF. This chain links TRBV5-1 with TRBJ2-3, with D perhaps matching TRBD2 (5 bases). This CDR3 is 14 amino acids long. The germline V gene has CDR1 SGHRS and CDR2 YFSETQ. Trimming left V 1 base short and J 4 bases short, with 10 bases between.